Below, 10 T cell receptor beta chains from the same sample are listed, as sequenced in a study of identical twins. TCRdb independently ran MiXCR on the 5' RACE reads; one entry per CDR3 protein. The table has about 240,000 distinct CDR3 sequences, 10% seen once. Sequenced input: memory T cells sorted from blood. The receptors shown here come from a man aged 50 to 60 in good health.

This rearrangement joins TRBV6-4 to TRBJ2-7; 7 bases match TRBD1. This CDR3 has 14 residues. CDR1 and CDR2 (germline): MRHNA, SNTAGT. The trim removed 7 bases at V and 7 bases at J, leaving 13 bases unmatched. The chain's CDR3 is CASKKDRETGEQYF. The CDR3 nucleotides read TGTGCCAGCAAGAAAGACAGGGAAACGGGAGAGCAGTACTTC.

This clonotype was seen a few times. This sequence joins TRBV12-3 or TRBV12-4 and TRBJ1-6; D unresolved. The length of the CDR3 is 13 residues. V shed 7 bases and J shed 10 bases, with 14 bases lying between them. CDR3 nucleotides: TGTGCCAGCACCTACTCCCTGGGGTCACCCCTCCACTTT. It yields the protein CASTYSLGSPLHF.

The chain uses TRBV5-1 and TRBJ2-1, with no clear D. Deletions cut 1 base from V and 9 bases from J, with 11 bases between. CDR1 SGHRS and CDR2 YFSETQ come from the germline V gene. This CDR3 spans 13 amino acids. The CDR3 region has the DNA TGCGCCAGCAGCTTGCCACAGAGGACTGAGCAGTTCTTC. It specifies CASSLPQRTEQFF.

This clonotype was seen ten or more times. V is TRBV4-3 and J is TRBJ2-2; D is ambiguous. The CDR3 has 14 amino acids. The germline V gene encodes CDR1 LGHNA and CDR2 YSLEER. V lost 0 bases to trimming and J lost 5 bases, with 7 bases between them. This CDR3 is CASSQDSRTGELFF. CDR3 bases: TGCGCCAGCAGCCAAGATTCGAGGACCGGGGAGCTGTTTTTT.

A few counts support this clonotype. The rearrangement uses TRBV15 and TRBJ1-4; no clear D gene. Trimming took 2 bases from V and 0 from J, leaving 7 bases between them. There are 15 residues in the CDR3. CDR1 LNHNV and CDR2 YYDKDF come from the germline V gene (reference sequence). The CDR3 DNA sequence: TGTGCCACCAGCAGAAACAGTGCAACTAATGAAAAACTGTTTTTT. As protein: CATSRNSATNEKLFF.

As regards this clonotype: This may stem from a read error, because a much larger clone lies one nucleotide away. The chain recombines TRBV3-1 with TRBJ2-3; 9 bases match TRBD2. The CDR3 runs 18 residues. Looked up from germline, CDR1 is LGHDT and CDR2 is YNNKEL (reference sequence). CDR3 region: CASGQAFLAGQGTDTQYF. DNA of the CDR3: TGTGCCAGCGGCCAAGCTTTCCTAGCGGGGCAAGGCACAGATACGCAGTATTTT.

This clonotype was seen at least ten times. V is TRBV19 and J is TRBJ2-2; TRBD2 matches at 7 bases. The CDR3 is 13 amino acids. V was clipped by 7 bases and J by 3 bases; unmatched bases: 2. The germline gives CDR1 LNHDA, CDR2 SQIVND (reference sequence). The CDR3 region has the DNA TGTGCCAGTAACCGGGGGGACACCGGGGAGCTGTTTTTT. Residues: CASNRGDTGELFF. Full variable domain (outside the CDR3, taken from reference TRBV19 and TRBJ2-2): DGGITQSPKYLFRKEGQNVTLSCEQNLNHDAMYWYRQDPGQGLRLIYYSQIVNDFQKGDIAEGYSVSREKKESFPLTVTSAQKNPTAFYLCASNRGDTGELFFGEGSRLTVL.

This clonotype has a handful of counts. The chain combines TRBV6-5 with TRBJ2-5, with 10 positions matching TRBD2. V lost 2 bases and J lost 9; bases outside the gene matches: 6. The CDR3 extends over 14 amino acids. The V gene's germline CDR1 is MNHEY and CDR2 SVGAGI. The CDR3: CASSYLGLASPQYF. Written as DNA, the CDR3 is TGTGCCAGCAGTTACCTGGGACTAGCGTCGCCCCAGTACTTC.

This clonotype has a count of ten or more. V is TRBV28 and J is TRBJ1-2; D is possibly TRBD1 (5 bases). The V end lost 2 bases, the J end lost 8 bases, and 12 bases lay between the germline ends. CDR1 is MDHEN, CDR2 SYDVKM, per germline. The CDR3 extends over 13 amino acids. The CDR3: CASSLTQGLGYTF. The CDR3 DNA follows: TGTGCCAGCAGTTTAACCCAGGGTCTAGGCTACACCTTC.

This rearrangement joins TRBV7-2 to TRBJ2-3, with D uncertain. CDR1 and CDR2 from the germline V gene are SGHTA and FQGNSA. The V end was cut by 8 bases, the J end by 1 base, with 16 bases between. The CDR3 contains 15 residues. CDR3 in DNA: TGTGCCAGCTCAGTCAGGCCTTCTGGCACAGATACGCAGTATTTT. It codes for CASSVRPSGTDTQYF.